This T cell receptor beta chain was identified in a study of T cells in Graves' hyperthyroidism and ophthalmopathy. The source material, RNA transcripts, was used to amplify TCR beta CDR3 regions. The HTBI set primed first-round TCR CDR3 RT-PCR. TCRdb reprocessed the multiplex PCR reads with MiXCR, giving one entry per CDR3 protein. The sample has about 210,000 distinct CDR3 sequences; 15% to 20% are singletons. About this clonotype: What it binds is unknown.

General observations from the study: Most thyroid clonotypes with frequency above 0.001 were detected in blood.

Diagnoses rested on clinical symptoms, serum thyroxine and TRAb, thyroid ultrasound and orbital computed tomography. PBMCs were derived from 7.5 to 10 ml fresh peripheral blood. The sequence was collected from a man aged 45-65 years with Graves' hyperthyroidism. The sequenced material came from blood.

CDR3 DNA: TGTGCCAGCAGGATACGACTAGCGGGCCTCCAAGAGACCCAGTACTTC. This codes for CASRIRLAGLQETQYF. The chain carries TRBV28 and TRBJ2-5; TRBD2 matches at 10 bases. CDR1 and CDR2 (germline): MDHEN, SYDVKM. The CDR3 runs to 16 residues. The V segment lost 6 bases and the J segment 1 base; nucleotides outside the gene matches: 8.